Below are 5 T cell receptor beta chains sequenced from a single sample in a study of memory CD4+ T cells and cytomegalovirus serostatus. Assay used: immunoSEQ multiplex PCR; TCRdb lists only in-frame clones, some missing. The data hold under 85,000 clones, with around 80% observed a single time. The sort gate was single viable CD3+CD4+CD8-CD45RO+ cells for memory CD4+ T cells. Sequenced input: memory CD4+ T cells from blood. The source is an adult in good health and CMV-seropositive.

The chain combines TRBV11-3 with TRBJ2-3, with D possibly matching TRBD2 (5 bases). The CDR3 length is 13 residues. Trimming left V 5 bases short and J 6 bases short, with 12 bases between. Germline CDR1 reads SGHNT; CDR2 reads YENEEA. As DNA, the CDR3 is TGTGCCAGCAGCCCTATCCCGGGGGATACGCAGTATTTT. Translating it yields CASSPIPGDTQYF. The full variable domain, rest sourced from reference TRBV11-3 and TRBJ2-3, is EAGVVQSPRYKIIEKKQPVAFWCNPISGHNTLYWYLQNLGQGPELLIRYENEEAVDDSQLPKDRFSAERLKGVDSTLKIQPAELGDSAVYLCASSPIPGDTQYFGPGTRLTVL.

The CDR3 DNA is TGTGCCTGGAGAGGGCGGCATGAAGCTTTCTTT. Amino acids: CAWRGRHEAFF. This chain joins TRBV30 and TRBJ1-1; D uncertain. This CDR3 region has 11 residues. V lost 3 bases and J lost 7, with 9 bases in between. The germline V gene encodes CDR1 GTSNPN and CDR2 SVGIG (reference sequence).

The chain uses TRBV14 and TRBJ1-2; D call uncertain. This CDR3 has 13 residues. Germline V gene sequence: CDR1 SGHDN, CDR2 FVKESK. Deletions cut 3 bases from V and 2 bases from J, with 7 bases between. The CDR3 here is CASSQGMNYGYTF. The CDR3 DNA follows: TGTGCCAGCAGCCAGGGTATGAACTATGGCTACACCTTC.

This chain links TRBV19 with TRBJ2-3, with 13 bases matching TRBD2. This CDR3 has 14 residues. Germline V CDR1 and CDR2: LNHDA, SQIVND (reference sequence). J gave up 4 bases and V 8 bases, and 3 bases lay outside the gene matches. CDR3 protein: CASGGLAGADTQYF. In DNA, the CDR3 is TGTGCCAGTGGAGGACTAGCGGGGGCAGATACGCAGTATTTT.

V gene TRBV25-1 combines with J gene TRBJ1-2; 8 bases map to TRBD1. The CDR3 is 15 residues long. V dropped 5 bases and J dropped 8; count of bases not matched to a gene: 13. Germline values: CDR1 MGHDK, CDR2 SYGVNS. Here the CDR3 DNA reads TGTGCCAGCAGTACCGATCCGGGCAGGGGGCTGGGCTACACCTTC. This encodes CASSTDPGRGLGYTF.